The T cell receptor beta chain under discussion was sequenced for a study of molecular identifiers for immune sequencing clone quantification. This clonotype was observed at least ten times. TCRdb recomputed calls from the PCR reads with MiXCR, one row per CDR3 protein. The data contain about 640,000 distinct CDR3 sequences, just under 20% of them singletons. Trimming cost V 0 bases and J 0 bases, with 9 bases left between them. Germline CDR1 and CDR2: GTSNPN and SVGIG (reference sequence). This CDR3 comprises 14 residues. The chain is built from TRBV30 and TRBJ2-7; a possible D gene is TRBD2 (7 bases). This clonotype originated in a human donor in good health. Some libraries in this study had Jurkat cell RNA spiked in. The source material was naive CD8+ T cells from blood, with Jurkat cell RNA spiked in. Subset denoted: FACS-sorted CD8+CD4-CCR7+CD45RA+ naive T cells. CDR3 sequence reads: CAWSVGGASYEQYF. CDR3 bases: TGTGCCTGGAGTGTAGGGGGGGCCTCCTACGAGCAGTACTTC.